This TCR beta chain was recorded in a study of CD8 T cells in Susac syndrome (dated by TCRdb to between 2017 and 2020). General notes on the study: Repertoire sequencing was used to test whether CD8+ T cell activation and differentiation in Susac syndrome was antigen driven. General conclusions and limits of the study: The number of individuals in the TCR sequencing and HLA analysis was acknowledged as relatively small.

Points on this clonotype: Which antigen it targets is not known. One base away there is no much larger clone; base qualities are not given.

RNA was extracted using the RNeasy kit, and about 0.45 to 1 ug of the RNA was reverse transcribed with random hexamers. The immunoSEQ multiplex PCR assay, which covers 54 Vbeta and 13 Jbeta segments, was used to amplify TCR beta CDR3 regions. PCR amplification bias was corrected using a synthetic template baseline for primer optimization and computational correction. As for how the authors treated the data: Only productive sequences were kept, with reads annotated to V, D and J genes according to IMGT and analyzed in immunoSEQ Analyzer. To calculate clonality, Shannon entropy was normalized by log2 of the number of productive unique sequences and then subtracted from one. Public and private clones were assessed among the 100 most prevalent clones of each patient and control. Clones were defined as Susac-specific when absent from the healthy and MS cohorts, from about a thousand published viral clones and from other ImmuneACCESS disease sequences. The public reads were reprocessed in TCRdb via fastp at Q25 and MiXCR, keeping in-frame beta chains. Rows are unified per CDR3 protein, each entry keeping the most common DNA and genes. These V and J calls are TCRdb output, not the study's own analysis. In this sample the table shows fewer than 150,000 distinct CDR3 sequences, 90% to 95% of which occur a single time. Jointly, the top ten make up approximately 0.097% of the sample.

High-throughput TCR beta sequencing profiled peripheral blood CD8+ and CD4+ T cells from healthy donors, Susac syndrome patients and multiple sclerosis patients. The multiple sclerosis controls were treatment-naive patients whose relapsing-remitting disease, either stable or active, fulfilled the revised McDonald criteria. CD8+ TEMRA cells were enriched by FACS, while bulk CD8+ and CD4+ T cells were purified by magnetic negative isolation. Blood was collected in EDTA tubes and processed within 24 hours, with PBMCs isolated through density gradient centrifugation. PBMCs intended for TCR sequencing were cryopreserved in liquid nitrogen and thawed later in a water bath at 37 degrees C. The sorted or isolated CD4+, CD8+ and CD8+ TEMRA cells had a purity of 90% or higher. The sequenced sample consisted of CD4+ T cells from PBMCs. This clonotype was sampled from a human donor with multiple sclerosis.

The bases read TGCAGTGCTAGGTTACGAGCCCACACTAGCACAGATACGCAGTATTTT. Translated, this is CSARLRAHTSTDTQYF. The sequence is built from TRBV20-1 and TRBJ2-3, with no reliable assignment of the D segment. Between the V and J ends, shortened by 3 bases and 0 bases respectively, the junction contains 16 bases. CDR1 and CDR2, per the germline V gene (reference sequence), are DFQATT and SNEGSKA. Reading from cysteine to phenylalanine, the CDR3 counts 16 amino acids. Here the CDR3 DNA is all that survives: 48 bases in frame from base 1.